The sequence of this T cell receptor beta chain was determined in a study of blood T cell repertoires in COVID-19. Sequencing used immunoSEQ multiplex PCR; TCRdb keeps in-frame clones, though not all of them. The repertoire holds about 170,000 clones, approximately 86% seen once, with roughly a tenth in the top ten. This clone appeared once. Sequencing was done on a sample of peripheral blood. This clonotype was obtained from a woman older than 75 with active or convalescent COVID-19.

The DNA for the CDR3 is TGTGCCAGCAGGGGACAGGGTGGTAATGAAAAACTGTTTTTT. It translates to CASRGQGGNEKLFF. The V call is TRBV6-5, the J call TRBJ1-4, with 9 bases aligning to TRBD1. With V trimmed by 6 bases and J by 4 bases, 3 bases remained unmatched. Per the germline V gene, CDR1 is MNHEY and CDR2 is SVGAGI. CDR3 length equals 14 residues.